The T cell receptor beta chain described here comes from a study of CXCR3-negative and CXCR3-positive naive CD8 T cells. 5' RACE with UMI labels generated the TRB cDNA libraries. Each CDR3 protein gets one entry in TCRdb, which reprocessed the 5' RACE reads and gives no DNA. The sample data list some 48,000 distinct CDR3 sequences. All CD8+ T cell subsets were sorted in triplicate at 300,000 to 350,000 cells each. The germline CDR1 and CDR2 sequences are SGDLS and YYNGEE. This CDR3 spans 15 amino acids. The chain links TRBV9 to TRBJ2-3; TCRdb selects TRBD2, and the lack of DNA leaves this call unchecked. The sample taken for sequencing was naive CXCR3- CD8+ T cells from blood. Subset in this sample: CD45RO-CCR7+CD27+CD95- naive CD8+ T cells lacking CXCR3 (TNR3-). This TCR was sampled from a human donor in good health. Some clones in this sample may be carry-over from other donors' samples. This CDR3 reads CASSEAGGTTDTQYF.